Listed here are 10 T cell receptor beta chains from one sample, sequenced in a study of OX40 agonist ivuxolimab in advanced cancers. Repertoires were generated with immunoSEQ multiplex PCR, while TCRdb's copy carries only in-frame clones and drops some. The repertoire holds 60,000 to 75,000 clones, with around 82% as singletons. Material: CD4+ or CD8+ T cells sorted from blood, obtained in a trial of the OX40 agonist ivuxolimab. These receptors originate from an adult with an advanced solid tumor such as melanoma, head and neck, liver or kidney cancer.

The gene calls are TRBV5-1 and TRBJ2-5, with TRBD2 matching 11 bases. The end of the DNA is better explained by TRBJ2-7, so the J call may be wrong. Per the germline V gene, CDR1 is SGHRS and CDR2 is YFSETQ. The CDR3 runs to 14 residues. For the CDR3, the DNA is TGCGCCAGCAGCACGACTAGCGGGAAGGTCGAGCAGTACTTC. It codes for CASSTTSGKVEQYF.

This clone is a singleton in its sample. CDR3 bases: TGTGCCAGCAGCCCCCCTCCCGGGACCATCAACAATGAGCAGTTCTTC. Amino acids: CASSPPPGTINNEQFF. The chain combines TRBV11-2 with TRBJ2-1; the D call may be TRBD1 or TRBD2 (5 bases each). V was trimmed by 5 bases and J by 5 bases, leaving 19 bases between them. Germline V gene lookup returns CDR1 SGHAT and CDR2 FQNNGV. The CDR3 loop spans 16 amino acids.

The chain has TRBV27 and TRBJ1-2; TRBD1 matches at 8 bases. CDR1 MNHEY and CDR2 SMNVEV come from the germline V gene (reference sequence). The V and J ends lost 5 bases and 4 bases, in that order; junction bases with no gene match: 9. The CDR3 contains 15 residues. CDR3 DNA sequence: TGTGCCAGCAGTCCCAAGGTGGGGACAGGCTATGGCTACACCTTC. The encoded protein is CASSPKVGTGYGYTF.

As concerns this clone: One end of the junction varies from germline; a read error may be responsible. V usage is TRBV25-1 and J usage is TRBJ1-4, with D unclear. Germline V gene sequence: CDR1 MGHDK, CDR2 SYGVNS. The CDR3 extends over 11 amino acids. CDR3 sequence: CASSESRKLLF. CDR3 sequence (DNA): TGTGCCAGCAGTGAATCCCGGAAACTGCTTTTT.

The DNA for the CDR3 is TGCGCCAGCAGCTACCAAGCAGGGGTCACCGGGGAGCTGTTTTTT. Encoded protein: CASSYQAGVTGELFF. V is TRBV5-1 and J is TRBJ2-2, with a tentative D call TRBD1 (6 bases). Germline CDR1 reads SGHRS; CDR2 reads YFSETQ. The V gene lost 3 bases and the J gene lost 4 bases, with 13 bases spanning the gap. The CDR3 sequence is 15 residues long.

This clone was seen a single time. The rearrangement links TRBV6-4 to TRBJ2-2, with D perhaps assigned TRBD1 or TRBD2 (5 bases each). From germline, CDR1 is MRHNA and CDR2 SNTAGT. Trimming removed 8 bases at V and 4 bases at J, with 14 bases between. The CDR3 spans 14 residues. The CDR3 here is CASASVGTTGELFF. The CDR3 coding sequence is TGTGCCAGCGCGAGCGTCGGGACCACCGGGGAGCTGTTTTTT.

The chain carries TRBV7-2 and TRBJ1-6; D ambiguous. This CDR3 has 13 residues. Germline V CDR1 and CDR2: SGHTA, FQGNSA. V was shortened by 5 bases and J by 7 bases, with 9 bases between the two germline ends. CDR3 loop: CASSLHMNSPLHF. In nucleotides, the CDR3 is TGTGCCAGCAGCCTCCACATGAATTCACCCCTCCACTTT. The variable domain in full, with the rest retrieved from reference TRBV7-2 and TRBJ1-6, is GAGVSQSPSNKVTEKGKDVELRCDPISGHTALYWYRQSLGQGLEFLIYFQGNSAPDKSGLPSDRFSAERTGGSVSTLTIQRTQQEDSAVYLCASSLHMNSPLHFGNGTRLTVT.

The V gene is TRBV14, the J gene TRBJ2-5, with D perhaps TRBD2 (5 bases). The J call may be in error: the DNA end matches TRBJ2-7 better. Per the germline V gene, CDR1 is SGHDN and CDR2 is FVKESK. The CDR3 totals 13 residues. The CDR3 DNA is TGTGCCAGCAGCCAGTGGCGCGAGGGCGAGCAGTACTTC. Translated: CASSQWREGEQYF.

V usage is TRBV9 and J usage is TRBJ2-5; a weak D match, TRBD1 (6 bases). V dropped 5 bases and J dropped 3 bases, with 14 bases sitting between them. There are 14 residues in the CDR3. Per the germline V gene, CDR1 is SGDLS and CDR2 is YYNGEE. The CDR3 loop is CASSLTGLKETQYF. The CDR3 DNA reads TGTGCCAGCAGTCTCACAGGGCTGAAAGAGACCCAGTACTTC.

The CDR3 nucleotides read TGTGCCAGTAGTATCGCAGGGGGGTATGGAGAGACCCAGTACTTC. Amino acids: CASSIAGGYGETQYF. The chain links TRBV19 to TRBJ2-5; TRBD1 is a possible D gene (7 bases). The V end lost 3 bases, the J end lost 4 bases, and 15 bases lay between the germline ends. The length of the CDR3 is 15 residues. Germline-derived CDR1 and CDR2 are LNHDA and SQIVND (reference sequence).